Listed below are T cell receptor beta chains from one sample, sequenced in a study of shared T cell receptors in the human thymus. Generated by immunoSEQ multiplex PCR, the TCRdb table keeps only in-frame clones and is missing some. Of hundreds of thousands of clones listed, around 87% are singletons. This sample was shared with a second study, whose subject was human thymus T cells.

The sequenced sample consisted of thymocytes. The receptor source for this set is a boy in the first two years of life with a congenital heart defect. The CDR3 runs from the conserved cysteine through the conserved F or W. The order of the fields is V gene, J gene, CDR3 protein.

v_gene: TRBV6-1; j_gene: TRBJ2-7; CDR3aa: CASSENSRDSQKRGPYEQYF
v_gene: TRBV4-1; j_gene: TRBJ2-1; CDR3aa: CASSQASGTSGNEQFF
v_gene: TRBV10-3; j_gene: TRBJ2-1; CDR3aa: CAISDTRNSREQFF
v_gene: TRBV7-9; j_gene: TRBJ1-4; CDR3aa: CASSPADDEKLFF
v_gene: TRBV7-9; j_gene: TRBJ2-2; CDR3aa: CASSLDLASGRRELFF
v_gene: TRBV7-2; j_gene: TRBJ1-5; CDR3aa: CASSLLRGLWPQHF
v_gene: TRBV5-1; j_gene: TRBJ1-1; CDR3aa: CASSVKLGQAAEAFF
v_gene: TRBV4-3; j_gene: TRBJ2-2; CDR3aa: CASSQGTSGNTGELFF
v_gene: TRBV14; j_gene: TRBJ2-7; CDR3aa: CASSFRDLPSYEQYF
v_gene: TRBV7-6; j_gene: TRBJ1-4; CDR3aa: CASSLHPRGGVTNEKLFF
v_gene: TRBV28; j_gene: TRBJ1-3; CDR3aa: CASSLDRHSGNTIYF
v_gene: TRBV2; j_gene: TRBJ2-3; CDR3aa: CAERRAFTDTQYF
v_gene: TRBV10-3; j_gene: TRBJ1-5; CDR3aa: CAISVTGGGQPQHF
v_gene: TRBV30; j_gene: TRBJ2-7; CDR3aa: CAWSVAHQDAGGDFKIEQYF
v_gene: TRBV10-1; j_gene: TRBJ2-7; CDR3aa: CASSGRRTLITYEQYF
v_gene: TRBV9; j_gene: TRBJ1-1; CDR3aa: CASSVRDRATEAFF
v_gene: TRBV28; j_gene: TRBJ1-1; CDR3aa: CASSFRQGAGVTAFF
v_gene: TRBV5-5; j_gene: TRBJ2-5; CDR3aa: CASSLVEAAQETQYF
v_gene: TRBV28; j_gene: TRBJ1-5; CDR3aa: CASSYPGQSSYLNQPQHF
v_gene: TRBV16; j_gene: TRBJ2-7; CDR3aa: CASSPWQREDPSYEQYF
v_gene: TRBV4-3; j_gene: TRBJ2-7; CDR3aa: CASSQGGDRQTLYEQYF
v_gene: TRBV4-3; j_gene: TRBJ2-3; CDR3aa: CASSQELSTRTDTQYF
v_gene: TRBV7-2; j_gene: TRBJ1-4; CDR3aa: CASSSFRQGTNEKLFF
v_gene: TRBV28; j_gene: TRBJ2-7; CDR3aa: CASSFLLAVYEQYF
v_gene: TRBV27; j_gene: TRBJ2-5; CDR3aa: CASGTSGDLQETQYF
v_gene: TRBV4-1; j_gene: TRBJ1-4; CDR3aa: CASSQDPADSPTNEKLFF
v_gene: TRBV10-3; j_gene: TRBJ1-1; CDR3aa: CAIRGGPNTEAFF
v_gene: TRBV7-9; j_gene: TRBJ1-3; CDR3aa: CASSLLSEDNSGNTIYF
v_gene: TRBV29-1; j_gene: TRBJ2-1; CDR3aa: CSAGQTYNEQFF
v_gene: TRBV11-3; j_gene: TRBJ2-7; CDR3aa: CASSPSGESYEQYF
v_gene: TRBV6-1; j_gene: TRBJ2-7; CDR3aa: CASRAPGYYEQYF
v_gene: TRBV10-1; j_gene: TRBJ2-3; CDR3aa: CASSGVAGGPVGTDTQYF
v_gene: TRBV7-9; j_gene: TRBJ1-4; CDR3aa: CASSHRGPWEKLFF
v_gene: TRBV5-1; j_gene: TRBJ1-4; CDR3aa: CASSLGGQVGEKLFF
v_gene: TRBV6-6; j_gene: TRBJ1-2; CDR3aa: CASRRLKPFGYTF
v_gene: TRBV6-1; j_gene: TRBJ2-3; CDR3aa: CASSDRGLAGGTDTQYF
v_gene: TRBV4-3; j_gene: TRBJ2-2; CDR3aa: CASSQGLEGIWTGELFF
v_gene: TRBV15; j_gene: TRBJ1-1; CDR3aa: CATRGLSEAFF
v_gene: TRBV23-1; j_gene: TRBJ1-4; CDR3aa: CASRVQLGEKLFF
v_gene: TRBV6-5; j_gene: TRBJ2-1; CDR3aa: CASSYPPVQREHEQFF